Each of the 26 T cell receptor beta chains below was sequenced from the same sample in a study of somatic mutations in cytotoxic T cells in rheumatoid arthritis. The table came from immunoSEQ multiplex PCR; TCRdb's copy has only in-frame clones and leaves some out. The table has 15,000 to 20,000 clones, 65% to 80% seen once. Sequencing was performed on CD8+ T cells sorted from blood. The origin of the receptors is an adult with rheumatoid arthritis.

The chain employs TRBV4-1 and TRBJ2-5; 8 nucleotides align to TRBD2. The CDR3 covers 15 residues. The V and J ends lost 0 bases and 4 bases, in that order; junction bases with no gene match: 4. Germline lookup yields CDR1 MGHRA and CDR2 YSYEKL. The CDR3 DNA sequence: TGCGCCAGCAGCCAAGAAGAGAGCGGGGGAGAGACCCAGTACTTC. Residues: CASSQEESGGETQYF.

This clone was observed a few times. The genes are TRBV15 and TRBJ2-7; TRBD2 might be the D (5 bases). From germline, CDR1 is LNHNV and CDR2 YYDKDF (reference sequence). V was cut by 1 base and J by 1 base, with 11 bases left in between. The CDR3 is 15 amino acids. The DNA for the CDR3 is TGTGCCACCAGCAGAGGGAGCGGCGAGTCCTACGAGCAGTACTTC. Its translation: CATSRGSGESYEQYF.

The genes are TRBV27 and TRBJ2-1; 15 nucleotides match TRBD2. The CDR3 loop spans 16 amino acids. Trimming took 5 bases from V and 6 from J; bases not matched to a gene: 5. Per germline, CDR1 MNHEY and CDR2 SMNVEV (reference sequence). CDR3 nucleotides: TGTGCCAGCAGTCCGGCGGGACTAGCGGGAGGCAATGAGCAGTTCTTC. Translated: CASSPAGLAGGNEQFF.

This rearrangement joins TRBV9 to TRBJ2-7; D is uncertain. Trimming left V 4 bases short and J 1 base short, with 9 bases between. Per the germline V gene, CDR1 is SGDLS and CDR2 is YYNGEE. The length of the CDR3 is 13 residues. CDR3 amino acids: CASSPGLSYEQYF. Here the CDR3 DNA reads TGTGCCAGCAGCCCGGGCCTATCCTACGAGCAGTACTTC.

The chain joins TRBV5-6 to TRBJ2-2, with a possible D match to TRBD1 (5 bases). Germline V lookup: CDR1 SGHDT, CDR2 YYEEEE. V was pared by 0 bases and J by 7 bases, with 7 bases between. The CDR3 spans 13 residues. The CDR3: CASSLETGGELFF. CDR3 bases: TGTGCCAGCAGCTTGGAAACAGGCGGGGAGCTGTTTTTT.

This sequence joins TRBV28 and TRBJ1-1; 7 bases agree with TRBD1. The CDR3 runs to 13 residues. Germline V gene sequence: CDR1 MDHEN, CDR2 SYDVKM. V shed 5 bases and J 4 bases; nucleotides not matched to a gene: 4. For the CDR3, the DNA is TGTGCCAGCAGTGGTCCAGGGGGCACTGAAGCTTTCTTT. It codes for CASSGPGGTEAFF.

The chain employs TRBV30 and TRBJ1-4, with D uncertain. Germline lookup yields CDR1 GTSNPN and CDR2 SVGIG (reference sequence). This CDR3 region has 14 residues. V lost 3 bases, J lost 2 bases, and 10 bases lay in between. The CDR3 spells CAWSPTATNEKLFF. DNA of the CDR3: TGTGCCTGGAGCCCCACAGCGACTAATGAAAAACTGTTTTTT.

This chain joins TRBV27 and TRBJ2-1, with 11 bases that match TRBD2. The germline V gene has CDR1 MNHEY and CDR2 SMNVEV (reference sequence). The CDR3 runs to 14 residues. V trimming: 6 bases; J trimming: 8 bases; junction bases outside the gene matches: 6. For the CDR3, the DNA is TGTGCCAGCAGGTTAGCGGGGGGGCTAGATGAGCAGTTCTTC. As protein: CASRLAGGLDEQFF.

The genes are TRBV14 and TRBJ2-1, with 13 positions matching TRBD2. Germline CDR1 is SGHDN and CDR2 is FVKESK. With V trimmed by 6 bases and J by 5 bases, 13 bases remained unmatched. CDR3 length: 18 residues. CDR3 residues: CASRKTSGRTRVDNEQFF. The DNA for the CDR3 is TGTGCCAGCAGGAAGACTAGCGGGAGGACCAGGGTTGACAATGAGCAGTTCTTC. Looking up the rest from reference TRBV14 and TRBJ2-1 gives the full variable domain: EAGVTQFPSHSVIEKGQTVTLRCDPISGHDNLYWYRRVMGKEIKFLLHFVKESKQDESGMPNNRFLAERTGGTYSTLKVQPAELEDSGVYFCASRKTSGRTRVDNEQFFGPGTRLTVL.

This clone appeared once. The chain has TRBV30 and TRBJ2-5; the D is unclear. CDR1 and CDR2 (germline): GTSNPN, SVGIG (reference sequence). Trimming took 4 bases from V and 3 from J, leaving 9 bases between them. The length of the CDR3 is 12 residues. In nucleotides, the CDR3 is TGTGCCTGGAAGGGCAGGAAAGAGACCCAGTACTTC. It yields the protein CAWKGRKETQYF.

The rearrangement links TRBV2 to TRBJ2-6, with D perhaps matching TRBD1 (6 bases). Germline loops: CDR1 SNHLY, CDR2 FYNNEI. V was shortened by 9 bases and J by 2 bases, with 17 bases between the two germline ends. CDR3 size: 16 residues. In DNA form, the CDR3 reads TGTGCCAGTTCCCCAGGGGTAAGAGCTGGGGCCAACGTCCTGACTTTC. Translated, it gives CASSPGVRAGANVLTF.

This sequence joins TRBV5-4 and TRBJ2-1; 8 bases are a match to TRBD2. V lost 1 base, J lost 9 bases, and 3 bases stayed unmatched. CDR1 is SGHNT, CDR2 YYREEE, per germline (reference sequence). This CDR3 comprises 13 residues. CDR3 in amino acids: CASSLRGGGEQFF. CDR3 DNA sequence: TGTGCCAGCAGCTTGCGGGGGGGAGGTGAGCAGTTCTTC.

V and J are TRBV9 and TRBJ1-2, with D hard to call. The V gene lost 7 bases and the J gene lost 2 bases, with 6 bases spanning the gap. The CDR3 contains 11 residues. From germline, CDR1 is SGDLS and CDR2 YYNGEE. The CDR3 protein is CASGGNYGYTF. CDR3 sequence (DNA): TGTGCCAGCGGAGGGAACTATGGCTACACCTTC.

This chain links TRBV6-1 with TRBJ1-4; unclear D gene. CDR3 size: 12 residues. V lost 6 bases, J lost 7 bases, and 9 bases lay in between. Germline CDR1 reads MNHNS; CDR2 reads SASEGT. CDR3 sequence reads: CASRDAIEKLFF. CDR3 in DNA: TGTGCCAGCAGAGACGCTATTGAAAAACTGTTTTTT.

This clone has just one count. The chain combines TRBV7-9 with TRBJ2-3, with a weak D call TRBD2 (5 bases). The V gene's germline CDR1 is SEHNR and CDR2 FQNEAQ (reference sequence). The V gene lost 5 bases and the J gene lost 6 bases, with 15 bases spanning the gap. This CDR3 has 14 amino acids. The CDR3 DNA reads TGTGCCAGCAGCCCGAGGACTCAACGGGATACGCAGTATTTT. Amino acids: CASSPRTQRDTQYF.

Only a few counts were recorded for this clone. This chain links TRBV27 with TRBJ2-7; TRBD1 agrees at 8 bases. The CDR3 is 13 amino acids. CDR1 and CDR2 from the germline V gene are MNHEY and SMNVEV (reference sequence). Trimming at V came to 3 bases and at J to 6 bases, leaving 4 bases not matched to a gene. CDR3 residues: CASSFQGASEQYF. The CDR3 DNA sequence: TGTGCCAGCAGTTTTCAGGGGGCGTCCGAGCAGTACTTC.

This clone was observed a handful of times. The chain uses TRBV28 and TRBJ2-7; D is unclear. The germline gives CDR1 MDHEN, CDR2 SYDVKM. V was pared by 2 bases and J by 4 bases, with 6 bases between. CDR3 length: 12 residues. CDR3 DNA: TGTGCCAGCAGTTTAGTGGGATACGAGCAGTACTTC. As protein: CASSLVGYEQYF.

In DNA form, the CDR3 reads TGTGCCACCAGCAGAGATTTCGGGAGCTCCTACGAGCAGTACTTC. Its protein is CATSRDFGSSYEQYF. The chain is built from TRBV15 and TRBJ2-7; perhaps TRBD2 as D (6 bases). The CDR3 totals 15 residues. V lost 0 bases, J lost 0 bases, and 9 bases lay in between. Per germline, CDR1 LNHNV and CDR2 YYDKDF (reference sequence).

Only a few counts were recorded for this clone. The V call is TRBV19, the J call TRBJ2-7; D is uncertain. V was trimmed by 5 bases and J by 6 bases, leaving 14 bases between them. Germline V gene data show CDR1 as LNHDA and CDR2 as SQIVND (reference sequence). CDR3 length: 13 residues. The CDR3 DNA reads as TGTGCCAGTAGTGGAGACGGGTGGGGCGAGCAGTACTTC. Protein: CASSGDGWGEQYF.

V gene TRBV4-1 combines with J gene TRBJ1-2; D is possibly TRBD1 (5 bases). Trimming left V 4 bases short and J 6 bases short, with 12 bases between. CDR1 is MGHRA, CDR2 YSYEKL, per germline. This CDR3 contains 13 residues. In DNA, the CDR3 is TGCGCCAGCAGCCCTATCGGGGGGAATGGCTACACCTTC. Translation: CASSPIGGNGYTF.

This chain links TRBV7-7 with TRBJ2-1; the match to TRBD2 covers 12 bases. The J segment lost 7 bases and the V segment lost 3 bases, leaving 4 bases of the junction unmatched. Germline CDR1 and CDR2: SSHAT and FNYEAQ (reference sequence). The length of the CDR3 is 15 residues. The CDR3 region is CASSLTSGSLNEQFF. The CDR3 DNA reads TGTGCCAGCAGCTTGACTAGCGGGAGCTTGAATGAGCAGTTCTTC.

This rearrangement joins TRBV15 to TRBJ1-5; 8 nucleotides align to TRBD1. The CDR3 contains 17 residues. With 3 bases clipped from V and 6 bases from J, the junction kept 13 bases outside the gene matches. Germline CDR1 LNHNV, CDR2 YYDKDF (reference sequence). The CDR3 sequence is CATSRTGQGASVQPQHF. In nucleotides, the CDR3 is TGTGCCACCAGCAGGACTGGGCAGGGGGCTTCGGTTCAGCCCCAGCATTTT. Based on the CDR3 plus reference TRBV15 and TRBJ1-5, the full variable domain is DAMVIQNPRYQVTQFGKPVTLSCSQTLNHNVMYWYQQKSSQAPKLLFHYYDKDFNNEADTPDNFQSRRPNTSFCFLDIRSPGLGDTAMYLCATSRTGQGASVQPQHFGDGTRLSIL.

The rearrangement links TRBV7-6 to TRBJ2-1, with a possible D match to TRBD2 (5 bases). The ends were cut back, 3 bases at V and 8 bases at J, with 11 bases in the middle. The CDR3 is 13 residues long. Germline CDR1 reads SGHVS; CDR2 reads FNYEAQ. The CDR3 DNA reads TGTGCCAGCAGCTTTGACTCCGGGGATGAGCAGTTCTTC. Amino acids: CASSFDSGDEQFF.

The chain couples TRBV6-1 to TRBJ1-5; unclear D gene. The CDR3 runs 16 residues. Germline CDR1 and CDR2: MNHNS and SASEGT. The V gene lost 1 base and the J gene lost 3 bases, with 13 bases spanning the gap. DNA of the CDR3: TGTGCCAGCAGTGAAGACTCGGTTGTCCCCAATCAGCCCCAGCATTTT. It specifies CASSEDSVVPNQPQHF.

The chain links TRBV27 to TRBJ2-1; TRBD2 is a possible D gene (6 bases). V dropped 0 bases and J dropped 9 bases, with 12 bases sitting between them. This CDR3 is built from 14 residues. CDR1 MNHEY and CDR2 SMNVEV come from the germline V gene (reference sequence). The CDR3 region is CASSLSPSEFEQFF. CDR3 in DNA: TGTGCCAGCAGTTTATCACCTAGCGAGTTTGAGCAGTTCTTC.

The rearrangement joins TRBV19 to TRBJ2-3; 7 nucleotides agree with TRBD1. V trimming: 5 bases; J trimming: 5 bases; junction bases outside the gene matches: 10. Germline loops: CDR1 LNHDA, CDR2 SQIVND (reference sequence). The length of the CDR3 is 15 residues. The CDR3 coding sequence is TGTGCCAGTAGTCCGGAAAGACAGGGTTTAGATACGCAGTATTTT. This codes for CASSPERQGLDTQYF.